What follows are 17 T cell receptor beta chains derived from one specimen sequenced in a study of T cell responses to AZD1222 COVID-19 vaccine. Profiling relied on immunoSEQ multiplex PCR, and the TCRdb table lists in-frame clones only, not all of them. The sample shows fewer than 150,000 clones, about nine tenths of them seen only once. The sequencing here drew on peripheral blood, taken 28 days after the second AZD1222 dose. The receptors originated from an adult who received the AZD1222 COVID-19 vaccine.

The V and J genes are TRBV5-1 and TRBJ2-1; D is ambiguous. Per the germline V gene, CDR1 is SGHRS and CDR2 is YFSETQ. The CDR3 contains 14 residues. The V and J ends lost 1 base and 5 bases respectively, with 10 bases between them. This CDR3 is CASSLIFTDNEQFF. In DNA form, the CDR3 reads TGCGCCAGCAGCTTGATTTTTACGGACAATGAGCAGTTCTTC. Using reference TRBV5-1 and TRBJ2-1 for the parts outside the CDR3, the full variable domain is KAGVTQTPRYLIKTRGQQVTLSCSPISGHRSVSWYQQTPGQGLQFLFEYFSETQRNKGNFPGRFSGRQFSNSRSEMNVSTLELGDSALYLCASSLIFTDNEQFFGPGTRLTVL.

The rearrangement links TRBV19 to TRBJ2-3; TRBD1 matches at 8 bases. Trimming took 4 bases from V and 0 from J; bases not matched to a gene: 6. The CDR3 runs to 16 residues. The germline CDR1 and CDR2 sequences are LNHDA and SQIVND (reference sequence). The CDR3 sequence: CASSRGTGTSTDTQYF. Here the CDR3 DNA reads TGTGCCAGTAGTAGAGGGACAGGCACTAGCACAGATACGCAGTATTTT.

V gene TRBV9 combines with J gene TRBJ2-7, with D unclear. The germline V gene encodes CDR1 SGDLS and CDR2 YYNGEE. Trimming stripped 4 bases from V and 2 bases from J, with 13 bases between. The CDR3 runs 14 residues. Written as DNA, the CDR3 is TGTGCCAGCAGCCCCCGCGGACCCACCTACGAGCAGTACTTC. Its protein is CASSPRGPTYEQYF.

This chain's CDR3 is CASRQGWDEKLFF. Here the CDR3 DNA reads TGTGCCAGCAGACAGGGTTGGGATGAAAAACTGTTTTTT. The chain recombines TRBV27 with TRBJ1-4, with a possible D match to TRBD1 (6 bases). V was pared by 6 bases and J by 6 bases, with 11 bases between. The CDR3 covers 13 residues. Germline-derived CDR1 and CDR2 are MNHEY and SMNVEV (reference sequence).

The chain combines TRBV6-5 with TRBJ2-5, with D possibly being TRBD2 (5 bases). V lost 2 bases and J 2 bases, leaving 6 bases between the germline ends. The CDR3 totals 13 residues. Looked up from germline, CDR1 is MNHEY and CDR2 is SVGAGI. CDR3 DNA: TGTGCCAGCAGTTACAAGCGGCAAGAGACCCAGTACTTC. Amino acid sequence: CASSYKRQETQYF.

The chain couples TRBV7-8 to TRBJ2-5; D call uncertain. V lost 1 base and J 4 bases, leaving 10 bases between the germline ends. The CDR3 runs to 14 residues. CDR1 is SGHVS, CDR2 FQNEAQ, per germline. CDR3 sequence (DNA): TGTGCCAGCAGCTTAGTGTCGTACCTAGAGACCCAGTACTTC. Translated, it gives CASSLVSYLETQYF.

This clone was observed a handful of times. V and J are TRBV6-2 or TRBV6-3 and TRBJ2-3, with 8 bases fitting TRBD2. J lost 5 bases, V lost 4 bases, and 8 bases had no gene match. The CDR3 consists of 15 residues. From germline, CDR1 is MNHEY and CDR2 SVGEGT. CDR3 amino acids: CASSWGTRSVDTQYF. The CDR3 DNA is TGTGCCAGCAGTTGGGGGACTAGATCGGTAGATACGCAGTATTTT.

For this clone: The junction and the germline gene differ at one end; a read error may be behind it. As DNA, the CDR3 is TGTGCCAGCAGTCCGACAGGGACCGTATATAACAATGGCTACACCTTC. It yields the protein CASSPTGTVYNNGYTF. This rearrangement joins TRBV27 to TRBJ1-2; 7 nucleotides line up with TRBD1. The CDR3 has 16 amino acids. Germline CDR1 reads MNHEY; CDR2 reads SMNVEV (reference sequence).

This sequence joins TRBV7-2 and TRBJ2-7, with no clear D. The germline V gene has CDR1 SGHTA and CDR2 FQGNSA. This CDR3 has 12 residues. The ends were cut back, 5 bases at V and 9 bases at J, with 14 bases in the middle. The CDR3 region is CASSPDIVGQYF. The CDR3 DNA reads as TGTGCCAGCAGCCCAGACATCGTCGGGCAGTACTTC.

CDR3 in amino acids: CASSIPSGQFNTGELFF. In nucleotides, the CDR3 is TGTGCCAGTAGTATACCCTCCGGACAGTTTAACACCGGGGAGCTGTTTTTT. The V call is TRBV19, the J call TRBJ2-2; tentative D call: TRBD1 (6 bases). Germline CDR1 is LNHDA and CDR2 is SQIVND (reference sequence). The length of the CDR3 is 17 residues. Trimming stripped 2 bases from V and 2 bases from J, with 15 bases between.

The chain carries TRBV3-1 (or the pseudogene TRBV3-2) and TRBJ1-5; D is possibly TRBD1 (6 bases). Germline assignment: CDR1 LGHDT and CDR2 YNNKEL (reference sequence). There are 21 residues in the CDR3. Trimming cost V 0 bases and J 1 base, with 25 bases left between them. CDR3 residues: CASSQDPYSDRKNRSNQPQHF. The DNA for the CDR3 is TGTGCCAGCAGCCAAGATCCTTATTCGGACAGAAAGAATCGGAGCAATCAGCCCCAGCATTTT.

The rearrangement joins TRBV6-5 to TRBJ1-4, with D hard to call. Trimming removed 5 bases at V and 6 bases at J, with 10 bases between. CDR1 and CDR2 from the germline V gene are MNHEY and SVGAGI. CDR3 size: 13 residues. The CDR3: CASSRERYEKLFF. CDR3 sequence (DNA): TGTGCCAGCAGTAGGGAGAGATATGAAAAACTGTTTTTT.

The chain carries TRBV5-1 and TRBJ1-3, with D hard to call. V was trimmed by 0 bases and J by 0 bases, leaving 7 bases between them. CDR1 is SGHRS, CDR2 YFSETQ, per germline. This CDR3 contains 15 residues. CDR3 DNA: TGCGCCAGCAGCTTGGGAGGTTCCTCTGGAAACACCATATATTTT. It yields the protein CASSLGGSSGNTIYF.

The J gene is TRBJ1-2, the V gene TRBV3-1 (or the pseudogene TRBV3-2); possible D gene TRBD1, 5 bases. Trimming took off 4 bases at V and 1 base at J, with 10 bases between the two ends. This CDR3 comprises 14 residues. The germline CDR1 and CDR2 sequences are LGHDT and YNNKEL (reference sequence). The CDR3 DNA follows: TGTGCCAGCAGCCTAGGGACCTATAACTATGGCTACACCTTC. It is translated as CASSLGTYNYGYTF.

The chain joins TRBV19 to TRBJ2-4; a weak D match, TRBD2 (5 bases). This CDR3 has 13 residues. The germline V gene has CDR1 LNHDA and CDR2 SQIVND (reference sequence). V lost 3 bases, J lost 8 bases, and 11 bases lay in between. The CDR3 protein is CASSIRVGDIQYF. DNA for the CDR3: TGTGCCAGTAGTATTAGGGTGGGAGACATTCAGTACTTC.

The chain employs TRBV29-1 and TRBJ1-2; D unclear. Germline values: CDR1 SQVTM, CDR2 ANQGSEA. V lost 4 bases to trimming and J lost 4 bases, with 10 bases between them. The CDR3 has 12 amino acids. The CDR3 DNA reads TGCAGCGTTGTTGGTTGGGCCTATGGCTACACCTTC. Amino acid sequence: CSVVGWAYGYTF. Drawing the rest from reference TRBV29-1 and TRBJ1-2, the complete variable domain is SAVISQKPSRDICQRGTSLTIQCQVDSQVTMMFWYRQQPGQSLTLIATANQGSEATYESGFVIDKFPISRPNLTFSTLTVSNMSPEDSSIYLCSVVGWAYGYTFGSGTRLTVV.

The rearrangement links TRBV27 to TRBJ1-4; the D is unclear. V was shortened by 4 bases and J by 7 bases, with 13 bases between the two germline ends. This CDR3 has 14 amino acids. Per germline, CDR1 MNHEY and CDR2 SMNVEV (reference sequence). The CDR3: CASSSPTEGEKLFF. Here the CDR3 DNA reads TGTGCCAGCAGTTCACCGACGGAAGGTGAAAAACTGTTTTTT.